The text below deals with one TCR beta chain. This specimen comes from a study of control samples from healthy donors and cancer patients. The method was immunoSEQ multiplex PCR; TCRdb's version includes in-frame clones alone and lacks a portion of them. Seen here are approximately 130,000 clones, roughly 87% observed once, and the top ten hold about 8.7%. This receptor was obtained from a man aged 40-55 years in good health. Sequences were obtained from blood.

The CDR3 is CSARQGNYGYTF. In DNA, the CDR3 is TGCAGCGCGAGACAGGGAAACTATGGCTACACCTTC. The V and J genes are TRBV29-1 and TRBJ1-2, with 7 bases identical to TRBD1. This CDR3 comprises 12 residues. The V gene end was trimmed by 7 bases and the J gene end by 2 bases; junction bases not matched to a gene: 4. From germline, CDR1 is SQVTM and CDR2 ANQGSEA. Filled out from reference TRBV29-1 and TRBJ1-2, the complete variable domain reads SAVISQKPSRDICQRGTSLTIQCQVDSQVTMMFWYRQQPGQSLTLIATANQGSEATYESGFVIDKFPISRPNLTFSTLTVSNMSPEDSSIYLCSARQGNYGYTFGSGTRLTVV.